The 13 T cell receptor beta chains listed next were all sequenced from one sample in a study of T cell repertoires in cytomegalovirus infection. TCRdb independently ran MiXCR on the reads; one entry per CDR3 protein. The sample holds approximately 500,000 distinct CDR3 sequences, approximately 15% seen once. The source material was CD8+ T cells from PBMCs. Source of these receptors: a human donor in good health (CMV status not recorded). Some clones in this sample may be carry-over from other donors' samples.

Points on this clonotype: This may be a read error, as it is one base from a much larger clone. The chain employs TRBV6-5 and TRBJ1-4; TRBD1 agrees at 10 bases. Trimming took 8 bases from V and 4 from J; bases not matched to a gene: 7. This CDR3 has 15 amino acids. Germline V gene lookup returns CDR1 MNHEY and CDR2 SVGAGI. The CDR3 spells CASPRQGAINEKLFF. For the CDR3, the DNA is TGTGCCAGCCCTCGACAGGGGGCGATTAATGAAAAACTGTTTTTT.

This clonotype was recorded at least ten times. The V call is TRBV7-9, the J call TRBJ2-1; 7 bases are a match to TRBD1. The germline V gene encodes CDR1 SEHNR and CDR2 FQNEAQ (reference sequence). V was clipped by 3 bases and J by 4 bases; unmatched bases: 9. This CDR3 is built from 16 residues. In DNA form, the CDR3 reads TGTGCCAGCAGCTTCGGTCGGCAGGGGGAGTACAATGAGCAGTTCTTC. Residues: CASSFGRQGEYNEQFF.

This chain uses TRBV9 with TRBJ2-5; 9 nucleotides agree with TRBD1. V gave up 4 bases and J gave up 4 bases; unmatched junction bases: 8. Germline V gene data show CDR1 as SGDLS and CDR2 as YYNGEE. The length of the CDR3 is 15 residues. Here the CDR3 reads CASSQIGGQGETQYF. The CDR3 DNA follows: TGTGCCAGCAGCCAAATCGGGGGACAGGGAGAGACCCAGTACTTC.

V is TRBV20-1 and J is TRBJ2-3; D is perhaps TRBD2 (6 bases). This CDR3 spans 18 amino acids. Looked up from germline, CDR1 is DFQATT and CDR2 is SNEGSKA (reference sequence). The V and J ends lost 1 base and 4 bases respectively, with 24 bases between them. The CDR3 region has the DNA TGCAGTGCTAGAGTATTCGGGCGGGAAGAAGGTAGAGCAGATACGCAGTATTTT. This translates into CSARVFGREEGRADTQYF.

This clonotype was found many times. The chain is built from TRBV12-3 or TRBV12-4 and TRBJ1-2; the D is unclear. CDR3 length: 14 residues. Trimming left V 0 bases short and J 6 bases short, with 11 bases between. CDR3 in amino acids: CASSLANYGDGYTF. Written as DNA, the CDR3 is TGTGCCAGCAGTTTAGCTAACTATGGAGATGGCTACACCTTC.

In its sample, this clonotype was seen many times. The chain joins TRBV7-2 to TRBJ1-4; D not resolved. Germline CDR1 and CDR2: SGHTA and FQGNSA. V gave up 5 bases and J gave up 1 base, with 14 bases separating them. There are 16 residues in the CDR3. DNA of the CDR3: TGTGCCAGCAGCGCCCCCCGGAGGCAAACTAATGAAAAACTGTTTTTT. The encoded protein is CASSAPRRQTNEKLFF.

This clonotype was picked up a small number of times. The chain has TRBV9 and TRBJ1-2, with TRBD1 matching 8 bases. Unmatched junction bases numbered 4, after V lost 3 bases and J lost 0 bases. The germline gives CDR1 SGDLS, CDR2 YYNGEE. This CDR3 is built from 15 residues. The chain's CDR3 is CASSAGTGPNYGYTF. The DNA for the CDR3 is TGTGCCAGCAGCGCGGGGACAGGTCCTAACTATGGCTACACCTTC.

This clonotype was picked up many times. The gene calls are TRBV12-3 or TRBV12-4 and TRBJ2-5; TRBD2 matches 9 bases. This CDR3 comprises 15 residues. J lost 4 bases, V lost 6 bases, and 9 bases had no gene match. CDR3 sequence (DNA): TGTGCCAGCAGCTTTCCCGGGCGGGAGGGAGAGACCCAGTACTTC. Amino acid sequence: CASSFPGREGETQYF.

In its sample, this clonotype was seen many times. This chain joins TRBV28 and TRBJ2-7; D might be TRBD1 or TRBD2, each matching 5 bases. This CDR3 has 16 amino acids. With 5 bases removed from V and 2 bases from J, the gap between germline ends came to 19 bases. CDR1 is MDHEN and CDR2 is SYDVKM in the germline V gene. Written as DNA, the CDR3 is TGTGCCAGCAGTCGCCGGGACGGCACTCTAACCTACGAGCAGTACTTC. Amino acid sequence: CASSRRDGTLTYEQYF.

This clonotype was detected a few times. This chain connects TRBV6-1 to TRBJ2-2; tentative D call: TRBD2 (5 bases). V was pared by 5 bases and J by 2 bases, with 12 bases between. CDR1 is MNHNS, CDR2 SASEGT, per germline. The CDR3 has 15 amino acids. The CDR3 DNA sequence: TGTGCCAGCAGTATCGCGGGCCTCAACACCGGGGAGCTGTTTTTT. Amino acid sequence: CASSIAGLNTGELFF.

At least ten counts were recorded for this clonotype. The chain combines TRBV12-3 or TRBV12-4 with TRBJ2-2; 7 bases agree with TRBD2. The CDR3 has 15 amino acids. The junction had 5 bases not matched to a gene; V was cut back by 6 bases and J by 1 base. The CDR3 DNA sequence: TGTGCCAGCAGCTTTAGCGGGTGGAACACCGGGGAGCTGTTTTTT. It translates to CASSFSGWNTGELFF.

This chain links TRBV27 with TRBJ2-5; D not certain. This CDR3 is 15 amino acids long. V lost 7 bases, J lost 2 bases, and 17 bases lay in between. The germline V gene has CDR1 MNHEY and CDR2 SMNVEV (reference sequence). The CDR3 here is CASTPLEGNQETQYF. The CDR3 nucleotides are TGTGCCAGCACCCCTCTGGAAGGGAATCAAGAGACCCAGTACTTC.

In this sample, this clonotype turned up many times. V gene TRBV12-3 or TRBV12-4 combines with J gene TRBJ1-5; maybe TRBD1 (5 bases). This CDR3 is 14 amino acids long. Trimming took 5 bases from V and 4 from J, leaving 12 bases between them. CDR3 DNA sequence: TGTGCCAGCAGTGTCCAGGGAGATAATCAGCCCCAGCATTTT. Residues: CASSVQGDNQPQHF.